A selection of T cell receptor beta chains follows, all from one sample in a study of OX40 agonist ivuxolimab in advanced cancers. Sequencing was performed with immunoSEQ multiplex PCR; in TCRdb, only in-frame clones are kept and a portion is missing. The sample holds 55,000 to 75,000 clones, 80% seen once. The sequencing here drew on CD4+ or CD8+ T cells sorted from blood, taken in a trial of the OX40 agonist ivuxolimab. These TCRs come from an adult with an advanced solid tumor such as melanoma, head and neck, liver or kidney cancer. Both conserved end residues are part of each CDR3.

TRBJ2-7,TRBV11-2,CASSTREVNEQYF
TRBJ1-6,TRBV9,CASSVFQENSPLHF
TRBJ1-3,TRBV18,CASSSAGSSGNTIYF
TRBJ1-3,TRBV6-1,CASSASGTGNSGNTIYF
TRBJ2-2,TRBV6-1,CASSEYGTSIGELFF
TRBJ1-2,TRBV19,CASSLQGSGYTF
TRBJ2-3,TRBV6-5,CASSKGDGSTDTQYF
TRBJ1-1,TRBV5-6,CASSQLRSGPFTEAFF
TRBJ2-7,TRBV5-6,CASSTVLQPVGSEQYF
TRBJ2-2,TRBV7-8,CASSSGAPNTGELFF
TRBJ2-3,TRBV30,CAWSGLTDTQYF
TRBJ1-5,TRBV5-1,CASRWAPRSNQPQHF
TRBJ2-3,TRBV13,CASSLGYGTDTQYF
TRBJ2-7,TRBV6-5,CASSPGQGKGEQYF
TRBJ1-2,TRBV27,CASSRGQDYGYTF
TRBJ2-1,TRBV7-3,CASSSDRAGEQFF
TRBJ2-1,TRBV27,CASSYKVLDEQFF
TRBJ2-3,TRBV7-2,CASSLLVAGGTQYF
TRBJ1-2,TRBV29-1,CSGGGYTF
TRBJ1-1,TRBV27,CASRGYRMNTEAFF
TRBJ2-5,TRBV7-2,CASSGGGETQYF
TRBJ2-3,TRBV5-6,CASSGFRQGATQYF
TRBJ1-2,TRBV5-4,CASSPGTGGLNYGYTF
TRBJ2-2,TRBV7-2,CASSLEGLATGELFF
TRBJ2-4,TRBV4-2,CASSHPLDIQYF
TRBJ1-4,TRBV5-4,CASSLGTERTNEKLFF
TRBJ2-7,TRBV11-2,CASSLARGPHEQYF
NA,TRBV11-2,CASSLVPVAEQYF
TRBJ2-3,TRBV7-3,CASSMTGSDTQYF
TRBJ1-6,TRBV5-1,CASSLAESSYNSPLHF
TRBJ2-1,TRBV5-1,CASSLEHNEQFF
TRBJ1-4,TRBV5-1,CASSFWQGNEKLFF
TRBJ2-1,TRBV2,CASSSDRDEQFF
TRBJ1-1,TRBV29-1,CSVGQGEVEAFF
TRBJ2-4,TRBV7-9,CASSLGTGESKNIQYF
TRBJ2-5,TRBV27,CASRGVRGGTQYF
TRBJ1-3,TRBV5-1,CASTIEPSGNTIYF
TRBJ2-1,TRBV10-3,CAISENGRAGNEQFF
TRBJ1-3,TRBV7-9,CASSWDRSPGNTIYF
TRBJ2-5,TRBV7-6,CASSDQETQYF
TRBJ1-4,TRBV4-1,CASSRFGTGDEKLFF
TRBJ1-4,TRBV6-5,CASSYDATNEKLFF
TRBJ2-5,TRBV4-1,CASSQEPSWNQETQYF
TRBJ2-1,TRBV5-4,CASSLLLAGANEQFF
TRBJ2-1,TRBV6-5,CASSYSGSNEQFF
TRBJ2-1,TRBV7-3,CASSSFQGASEQFF
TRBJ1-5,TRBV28,CASIQGRYQPQHF
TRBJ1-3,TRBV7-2,CASSFQGATGNTIYF
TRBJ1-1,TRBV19,CASSMILNTEAFF
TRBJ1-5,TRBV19,CASSISPDSLSNQPQHF
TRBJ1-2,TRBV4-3,CASSQVQRTNYGYTF
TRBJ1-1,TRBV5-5,CASSSGQGFEAFF
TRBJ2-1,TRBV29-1,CSVRIILGQFF
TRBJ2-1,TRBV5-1,CASSLVSGLAGENEQFF
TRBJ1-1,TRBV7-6,CASSPLGGGTTEAFF
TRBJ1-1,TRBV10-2,CASIVSGDTEAFF
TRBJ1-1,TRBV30,CAWSVQTNTEAFF
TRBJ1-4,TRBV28,CASKGGLEANEKLFF
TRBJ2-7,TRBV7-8,CASSSAREGGYEQYF